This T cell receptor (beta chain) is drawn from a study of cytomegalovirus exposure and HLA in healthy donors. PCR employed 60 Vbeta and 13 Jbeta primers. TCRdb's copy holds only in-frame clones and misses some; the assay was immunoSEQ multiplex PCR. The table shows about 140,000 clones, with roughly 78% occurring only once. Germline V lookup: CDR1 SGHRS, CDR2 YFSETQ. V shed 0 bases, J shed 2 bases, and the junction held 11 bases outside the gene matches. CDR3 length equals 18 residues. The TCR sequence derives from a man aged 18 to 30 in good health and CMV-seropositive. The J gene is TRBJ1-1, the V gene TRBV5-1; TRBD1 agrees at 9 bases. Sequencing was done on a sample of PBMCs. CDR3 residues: CASSLGLGAGQGNTEAFF. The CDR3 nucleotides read TGCGCCAGCAGCTTGGGGCTAGGTGCGGGACAGGGAAACACTGAAGCTTTCTTT.